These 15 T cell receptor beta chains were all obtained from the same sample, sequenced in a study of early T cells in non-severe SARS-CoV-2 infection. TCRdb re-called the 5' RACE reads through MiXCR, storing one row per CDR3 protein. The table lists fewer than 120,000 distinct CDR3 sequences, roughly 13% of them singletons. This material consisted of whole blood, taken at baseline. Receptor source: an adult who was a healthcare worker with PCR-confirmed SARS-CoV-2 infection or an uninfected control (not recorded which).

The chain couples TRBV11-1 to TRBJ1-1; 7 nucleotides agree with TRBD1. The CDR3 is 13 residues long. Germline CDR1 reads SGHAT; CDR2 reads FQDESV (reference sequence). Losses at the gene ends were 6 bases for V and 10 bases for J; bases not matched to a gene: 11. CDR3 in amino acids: CASSTDRVNSAFF. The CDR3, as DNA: TGTGCCAGCAGTACCGACAGGGTTAACTCAGCTTTCTTT.

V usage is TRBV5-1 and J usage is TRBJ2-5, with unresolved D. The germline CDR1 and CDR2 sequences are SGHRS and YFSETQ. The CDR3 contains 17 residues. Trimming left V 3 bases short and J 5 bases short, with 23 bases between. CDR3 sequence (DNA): TGCGCCAGCAGCTCAGGATACTCGGCCGGGTTCCGGGAGACCCAGTACTTC. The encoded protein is CASSSGYSAGFRETQYF.

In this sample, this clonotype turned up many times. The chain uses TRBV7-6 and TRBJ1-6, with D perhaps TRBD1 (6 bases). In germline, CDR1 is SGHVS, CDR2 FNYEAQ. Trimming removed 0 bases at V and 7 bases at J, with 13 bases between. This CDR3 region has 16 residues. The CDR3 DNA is TGTGCCAGCAGCTTAGCGAACAGGGTGATCAATTCACCCCTCCACTTT. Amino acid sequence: CASSLANRVINSPLHF. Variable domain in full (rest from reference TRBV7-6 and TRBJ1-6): GAGVSQSPRYKVTKRGQDVALRCDPISGHVSLYWYRQALGQGPEFLTYFNYEAQQDKSGLPNDRFSAERPEGSISTLTIQRTEQRDSAMYRCASSLANRVINSPLHFGNGTRLTVT.

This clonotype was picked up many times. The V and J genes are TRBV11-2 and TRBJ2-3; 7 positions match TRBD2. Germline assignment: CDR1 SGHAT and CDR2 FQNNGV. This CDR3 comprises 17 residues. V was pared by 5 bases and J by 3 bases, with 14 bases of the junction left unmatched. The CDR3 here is CASSRDSGGFGTDTQYF. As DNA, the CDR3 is TGTGCCAGCAGCCGTGACTCGGGGGGTTTCGGGACAGATACGCAGTATTTT.

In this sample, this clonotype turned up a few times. The CDR3 spells CASSPIQGSYGYTF. CDR3 DNA sequence: TGTGCCAGCAGTCCTATTCAGGGGAGCTATGGCTACACCTTC. V and J are TRBV25-1 and TRBJ1-2; TRBD1 might be the D (6 bases). Germline V lookup: CDR1 MGHDK, CDR2 SYGVNS. With 5 bases removed from V and 4 bases from J, the gap between germline ends came to 14 bases. The CDR3 spans 14 residues.

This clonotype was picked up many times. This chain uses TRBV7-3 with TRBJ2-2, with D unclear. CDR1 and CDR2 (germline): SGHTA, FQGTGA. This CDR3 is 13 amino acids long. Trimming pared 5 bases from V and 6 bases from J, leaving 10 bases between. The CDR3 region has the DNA TGTGCCAGCAGCCTAAATAGAGCCGGGGAGCTGTTTTTT. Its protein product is CASSLNRAGELFF.

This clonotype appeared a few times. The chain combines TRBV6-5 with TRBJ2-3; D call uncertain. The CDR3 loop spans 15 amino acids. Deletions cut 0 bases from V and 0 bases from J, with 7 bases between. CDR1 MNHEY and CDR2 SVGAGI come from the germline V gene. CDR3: CASSYSGSSTDTQYF. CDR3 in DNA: TGTGCCAGCAGTTACTCGGGATCTAGCACAGATACGCAGTATTTT.

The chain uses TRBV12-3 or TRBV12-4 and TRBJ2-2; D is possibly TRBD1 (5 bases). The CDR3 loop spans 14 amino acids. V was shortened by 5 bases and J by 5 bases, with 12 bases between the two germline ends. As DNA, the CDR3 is TGTGCCAGCAGTCGAATTTCAGGGACCGGGGAGCTGTTTTTT. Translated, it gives CASSRISGTGELFF.

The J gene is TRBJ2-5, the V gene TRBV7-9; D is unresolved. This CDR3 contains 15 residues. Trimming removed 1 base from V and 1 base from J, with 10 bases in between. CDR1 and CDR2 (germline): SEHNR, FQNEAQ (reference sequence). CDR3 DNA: TGTGCCAGCAGCTTAGTTAGGGTCCTCCAAGAGACCCAGTACTTC. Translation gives CASSLVRVLQETQYF.

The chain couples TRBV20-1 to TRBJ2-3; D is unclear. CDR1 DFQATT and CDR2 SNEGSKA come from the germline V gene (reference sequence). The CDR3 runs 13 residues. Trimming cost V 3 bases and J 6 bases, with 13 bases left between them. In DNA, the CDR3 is TGCAGTGCTAGGCAGCCCGACGTGGATACGCAGTATTTT. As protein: CSARQPDVDTQYF.

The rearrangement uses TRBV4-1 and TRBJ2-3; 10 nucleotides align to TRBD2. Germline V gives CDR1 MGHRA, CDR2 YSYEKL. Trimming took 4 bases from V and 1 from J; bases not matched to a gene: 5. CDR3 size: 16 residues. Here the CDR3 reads CASSPSGGSGTDTQYF. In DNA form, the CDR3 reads TGCGCCAGCAGCCCTAGCGGGGGCTCAGGCACAGATACGCAGTATTTT.

In DNA, the CDR3 is TGCAGTGCTAGTTTGTCCCAAAAGTTATACTTC. It yields the protein CSASLSQKLYF. The V call is TRBV20-1, the J call TRBJ2-7; D remains ambiguous. Trimming pared 3 bases from V and 13 bases from J, leaving 16 bases between. This CDR3 has 11 amino acids. Germline V gives CDR1 DFQATT, CDR2 SNEGSKA (reference sequence).

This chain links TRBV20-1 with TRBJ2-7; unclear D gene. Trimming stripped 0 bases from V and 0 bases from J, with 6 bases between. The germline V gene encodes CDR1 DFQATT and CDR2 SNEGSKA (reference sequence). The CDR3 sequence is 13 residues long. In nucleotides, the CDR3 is TGCAGTGCTAGAGATCTGCCCTCCTACGAGCAGTACTTC. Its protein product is CSARDLPSYEQYF.

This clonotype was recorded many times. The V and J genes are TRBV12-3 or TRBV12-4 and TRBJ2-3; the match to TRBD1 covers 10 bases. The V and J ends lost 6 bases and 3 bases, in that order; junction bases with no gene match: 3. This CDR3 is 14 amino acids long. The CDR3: CASRRTGGTDTQYF. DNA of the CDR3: TGTGCCAGCAGGCGGACAGGGGGGACAGATACGCAGTATTTT.

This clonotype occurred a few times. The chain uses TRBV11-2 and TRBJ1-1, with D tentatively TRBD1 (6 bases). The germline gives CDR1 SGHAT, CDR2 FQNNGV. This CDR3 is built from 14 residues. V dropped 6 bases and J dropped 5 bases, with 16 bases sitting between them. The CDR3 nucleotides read TGTGCCAGCAGGCCTGGGCAGGGGAGGACTGAAGCTTTCTTT. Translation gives CASRPGQGRTEAFF.